The TCR beta chain described here comes from a study of blood T cell repertoires in COVID-19. The ends were cut back, 1 base at V and 6 bases at J, with 15 bases in the middle. There are 15 residues in the CDR3. Per the germline V gene, CDR1 is MNHNS and CDR2 is SASEGT. Using immunoSEQ multiplex PCR, the repertoire was profiled, and TCRdb retains in-frame clones only, with some absent. The table has around 200,000 clones, approximately 78% seen once. This clone has a handful of counts. The sample taken for sequencing was peripheral blood. V usage is TRBV6-1 and J usage is TRBJ1-2; the D gene is possibly TRBD1 (5 bases). The sequence was obtained from a woman aged 80 or over with active or convalescent COVID-19. CDR3 protein: CASSEGNRKGNGYTF. CDR3 DNA sequence: TGTGCCAGCAGTGAAGGCAACCGAAAGGGGAATGGCTACACCTTC.